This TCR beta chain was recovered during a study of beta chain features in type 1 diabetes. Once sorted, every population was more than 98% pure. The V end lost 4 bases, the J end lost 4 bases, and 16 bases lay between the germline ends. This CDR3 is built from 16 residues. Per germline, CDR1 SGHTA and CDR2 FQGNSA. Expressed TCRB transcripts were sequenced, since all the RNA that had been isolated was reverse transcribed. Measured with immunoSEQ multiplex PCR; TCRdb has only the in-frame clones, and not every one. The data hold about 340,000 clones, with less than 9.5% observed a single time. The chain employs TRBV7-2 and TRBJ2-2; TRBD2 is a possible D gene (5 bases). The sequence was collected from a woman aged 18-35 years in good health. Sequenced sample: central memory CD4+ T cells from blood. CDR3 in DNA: TGTGCCAGCAGCTCCCAGCGCGGGTCAGGCACCGGGGAGCTGTTTTTT. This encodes CASSSQRGSGTGELFF.